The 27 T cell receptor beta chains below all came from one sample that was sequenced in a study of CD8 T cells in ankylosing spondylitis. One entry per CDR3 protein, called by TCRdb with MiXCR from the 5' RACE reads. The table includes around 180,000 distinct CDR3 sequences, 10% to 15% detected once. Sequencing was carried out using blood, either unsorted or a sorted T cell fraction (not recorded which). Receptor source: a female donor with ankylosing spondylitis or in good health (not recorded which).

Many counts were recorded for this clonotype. CDR3 protein: CASSGQGSRGDTQYF. Written as DNA, the CDR3 is TGTGCCAGCAGTGGACAGGGGTCCCGGGGAGATACGCAGTATTTT. The J gene is TRBJ2-3, the V gene TRBV12-3 or TRBV12-4; TRBD1 aligns across 9 bases. The length of the CDR3 is 15 residues. The J segment lost 5 bases and the V segment lost 5 bases, leaving 8 bases of the junction unmatched.

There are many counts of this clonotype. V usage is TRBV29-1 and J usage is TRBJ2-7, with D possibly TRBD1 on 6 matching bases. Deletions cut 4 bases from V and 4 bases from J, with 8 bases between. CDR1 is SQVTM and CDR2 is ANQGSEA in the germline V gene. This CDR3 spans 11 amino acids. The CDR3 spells CSVAQGYEQYF. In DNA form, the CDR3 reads TGCAGCGTTGCACAGGGTTACGAGCAGTACTTC.

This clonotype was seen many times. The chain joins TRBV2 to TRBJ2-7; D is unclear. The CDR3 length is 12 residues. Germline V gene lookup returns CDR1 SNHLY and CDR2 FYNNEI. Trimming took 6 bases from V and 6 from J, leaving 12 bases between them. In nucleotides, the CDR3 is TGTGCCAGCAGAGATGACACGCGCGAGCAGTACTTC. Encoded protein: CASRDDTREQYF.

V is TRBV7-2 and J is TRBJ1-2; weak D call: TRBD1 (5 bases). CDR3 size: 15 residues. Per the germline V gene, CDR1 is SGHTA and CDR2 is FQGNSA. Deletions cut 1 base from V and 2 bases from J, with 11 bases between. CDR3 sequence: CASSLEIQGNYGYTF. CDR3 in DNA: TGTGCCAGCAGCTTAGAAATTCAGGGAAACTATGGCTACACCTTC.

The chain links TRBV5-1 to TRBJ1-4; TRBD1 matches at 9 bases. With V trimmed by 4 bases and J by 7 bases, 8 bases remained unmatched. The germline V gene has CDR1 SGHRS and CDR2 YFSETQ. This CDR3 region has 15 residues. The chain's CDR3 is CASSAGQGRGEKLFF. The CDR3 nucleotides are TGCGCCAGCAGCGCGGGACAGGGTAGGGGTGAAAAACTGTTTTTT.

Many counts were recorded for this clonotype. The CDR3 nucleotides are TGCAGTGCTAACCGGGGGGCGCGGAACACTGAAGCTTTCTTT. Protein sequence: CSANRGARNTEAFF. The chain has TRBV20-1 and TRBJ1-1; possibly TRBD1 for D (6 bases). CDR1 and CDR2 from the germline V gene are DFQATT and SNEGSKA (reference sequence). This CDR3 has 14 residues. Trimming removed 4 bases from V and 1 base from J, with 13 bases in between.

DNA for the CDR3: TGTGCCAGCAGCGGAACTAGCGGGAGGGCCCTAGTGGATACGCAGTATTTT. The encoded protein is CASSGTSGRALVDTQYF. The rearrangement joins TRBV7-9 to TRBJ2-3, with 13 bases lining up with TRBD2. Germline V gene lookup returns CDR1 SEHNR and CDR2 FQNEAQ (reference sequence). Trimming cost V 5 bases and J 6 bases; bases outside gene matches: 11. The CDR3 has 17 residues.

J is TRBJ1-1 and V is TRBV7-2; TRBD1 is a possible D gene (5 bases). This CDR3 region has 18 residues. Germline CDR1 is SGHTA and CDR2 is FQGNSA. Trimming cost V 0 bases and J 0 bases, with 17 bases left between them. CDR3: CASSLALTGPLMNTEAFF. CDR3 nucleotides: TGTGCCAGCAGCTTAGCGTTAACAGGACCACTCATGAACACTGAAGCTTTCTTT.

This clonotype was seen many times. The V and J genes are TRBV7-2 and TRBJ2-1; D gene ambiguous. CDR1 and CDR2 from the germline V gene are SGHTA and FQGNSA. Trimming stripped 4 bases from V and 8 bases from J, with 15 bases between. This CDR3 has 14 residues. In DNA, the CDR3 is TGTGCCAGCAGCTCGTCTCGGGTGGCGGATGAGCAGTTCTTC. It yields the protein CASSSSRVADEQFF.

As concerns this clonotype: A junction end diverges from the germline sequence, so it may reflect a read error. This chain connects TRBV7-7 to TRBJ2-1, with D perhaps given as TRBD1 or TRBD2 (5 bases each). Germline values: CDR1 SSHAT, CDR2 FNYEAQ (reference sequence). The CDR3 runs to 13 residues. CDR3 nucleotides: TGTGCTAGCAGCCCAGGAACAGAGGGGGAGCAGTTCTTC. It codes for CASSPGTEGEQFF.

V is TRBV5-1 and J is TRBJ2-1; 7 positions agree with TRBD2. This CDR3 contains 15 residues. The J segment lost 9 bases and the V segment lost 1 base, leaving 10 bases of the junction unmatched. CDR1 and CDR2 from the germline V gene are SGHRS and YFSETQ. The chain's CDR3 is CASSLMGGSMGEQFF. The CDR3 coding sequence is TGCGCCAGCAGCTTGATGGGCGGGAGCATGGGTGAGCAGTTCTTC.

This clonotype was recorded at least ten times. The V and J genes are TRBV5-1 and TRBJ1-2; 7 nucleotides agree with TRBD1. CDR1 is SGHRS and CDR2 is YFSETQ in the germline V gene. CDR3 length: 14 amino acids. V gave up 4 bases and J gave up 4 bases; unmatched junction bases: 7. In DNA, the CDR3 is TGCGCCAGCAGCCCGGGACAGCCCGGCTATGGCTACACCTTC. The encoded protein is CASSPGQPGYGYTF.

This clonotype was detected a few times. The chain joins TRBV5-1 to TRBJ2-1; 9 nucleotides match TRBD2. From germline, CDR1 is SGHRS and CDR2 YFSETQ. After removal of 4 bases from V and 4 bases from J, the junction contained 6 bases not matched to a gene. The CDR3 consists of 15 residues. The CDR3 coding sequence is TGCGCCAGCAGCGGGGGACTAGCCCCTTACAATGAGCAGTTCTTC. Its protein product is CASSGGLAPYNEQFF. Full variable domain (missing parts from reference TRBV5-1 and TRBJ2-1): KAGVTQTPRYLIKTRGQQVTLSCSPISGHRSVSWYQQTPGQGLQFLFEYFSETQRNKGNFPGRFSGRQFSNSRSEMNVSTLELGDSALYLCASSGGLAPYNEQFFGPGTRLTVL.

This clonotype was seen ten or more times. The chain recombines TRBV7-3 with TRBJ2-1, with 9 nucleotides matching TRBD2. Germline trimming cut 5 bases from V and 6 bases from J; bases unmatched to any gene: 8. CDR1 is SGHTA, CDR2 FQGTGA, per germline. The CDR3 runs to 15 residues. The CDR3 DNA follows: TGTGCCAGCAGCCCCTCCCTAGCGGGGACCAATGAGCAGTTCTTC. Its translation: CASSPSLAGTNEQFF.

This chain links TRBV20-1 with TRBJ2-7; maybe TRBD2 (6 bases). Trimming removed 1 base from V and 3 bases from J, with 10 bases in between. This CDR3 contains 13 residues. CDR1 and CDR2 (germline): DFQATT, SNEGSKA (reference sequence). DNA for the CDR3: TGCAGTGCTAGAGCTAGCGCAAGCTACGAGCAGTACTTC. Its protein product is CSARASASYEQYF.

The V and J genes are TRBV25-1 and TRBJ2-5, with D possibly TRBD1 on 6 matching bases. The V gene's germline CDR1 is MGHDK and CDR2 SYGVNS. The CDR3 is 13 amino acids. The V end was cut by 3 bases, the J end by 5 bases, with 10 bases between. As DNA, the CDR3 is TGTGCCAGCAGTGACAGGGGTCGGGAGACCCAGTACTTC. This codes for CASSDRGRETQYF. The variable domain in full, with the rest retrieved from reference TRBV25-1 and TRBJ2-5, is EADIYQTPRYLVIGTGKKITLECSQTMGHDKMYWYQQDPGMELHLIHYSYGVNSTEKGDLSSESTVSRIRTEHFPLTLESARPSHTSQYLCASSDRGRETQYFGPGTRLLVL.

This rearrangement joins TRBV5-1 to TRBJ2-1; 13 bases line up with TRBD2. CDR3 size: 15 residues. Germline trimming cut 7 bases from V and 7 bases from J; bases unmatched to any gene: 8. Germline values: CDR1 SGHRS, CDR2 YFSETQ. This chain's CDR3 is CASGPGLAGVNEQFF. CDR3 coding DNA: TGCGCCAGCGGCCCAGGACTAGCGGGAGTTAATGAGCAGTTCTTC.

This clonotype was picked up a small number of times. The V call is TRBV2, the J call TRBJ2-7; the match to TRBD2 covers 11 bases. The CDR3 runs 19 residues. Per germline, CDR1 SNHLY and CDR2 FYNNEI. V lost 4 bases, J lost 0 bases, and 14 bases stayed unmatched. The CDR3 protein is CASSVGLAGNLFLSYEQYF. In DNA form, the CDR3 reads TGTGCCAGCAGTGTAGGACTAGCGGGCAATCTTTTTCTCTCCTACGAGCAGTACTTC.

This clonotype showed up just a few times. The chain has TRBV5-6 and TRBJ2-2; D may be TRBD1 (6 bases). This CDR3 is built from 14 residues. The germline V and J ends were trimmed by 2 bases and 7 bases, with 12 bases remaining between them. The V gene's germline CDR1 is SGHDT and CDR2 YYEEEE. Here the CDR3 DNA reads TGTGCCAGCAGCTTAACGCAGGGGAACGGGGAGCTGTTTTTT. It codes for CASSLTQGNGELFF.

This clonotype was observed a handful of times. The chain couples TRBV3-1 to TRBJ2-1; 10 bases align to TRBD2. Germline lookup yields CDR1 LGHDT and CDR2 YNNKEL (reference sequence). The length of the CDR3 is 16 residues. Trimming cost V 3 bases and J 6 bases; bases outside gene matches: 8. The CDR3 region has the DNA TGTGCCAGCAGCCATATAGCGGGAGGAGGGGTCAATGAGCAGTTCTTC. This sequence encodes CASSHIAGGGVNEQFF.

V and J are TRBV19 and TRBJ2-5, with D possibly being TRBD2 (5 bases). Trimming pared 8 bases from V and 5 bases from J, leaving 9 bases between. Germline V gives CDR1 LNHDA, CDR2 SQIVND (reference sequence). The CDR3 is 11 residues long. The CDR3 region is CASREFETQYF. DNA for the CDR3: TGTGCCAGTCGGGAATTTGAGACCCAGTACTTC.

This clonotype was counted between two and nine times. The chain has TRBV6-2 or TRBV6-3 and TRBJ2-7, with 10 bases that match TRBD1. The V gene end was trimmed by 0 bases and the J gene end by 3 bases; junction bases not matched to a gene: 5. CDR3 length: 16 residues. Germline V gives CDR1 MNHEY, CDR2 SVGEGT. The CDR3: CASSYSPGQGLYEQYF. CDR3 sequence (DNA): TGTGCCAGCAGTTACTCCCCGGGACAGGGGCTCTACGAGCAGTACTTC.

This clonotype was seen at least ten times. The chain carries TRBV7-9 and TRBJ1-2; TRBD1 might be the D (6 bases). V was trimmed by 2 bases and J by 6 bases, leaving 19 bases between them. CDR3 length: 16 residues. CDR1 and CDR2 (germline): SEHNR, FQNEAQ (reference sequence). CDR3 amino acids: CASSLYVGGVQDGYTF. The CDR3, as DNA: TGTGCCAGCAGCTTATATGTGGGGGGCGTTCAGGATGGCTACACCTTC. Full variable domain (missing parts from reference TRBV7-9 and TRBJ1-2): DTGVSQNPRHKITKRGQNVTFRCDPISEHNRLYWYRQTLGQGPEFLTYFQNEAQLEKSRLLSDRFSAERPKGSFSTLEIQRTEQGDSAMYLCASSLYVGGVQDGYTFGSGTRLTVV.

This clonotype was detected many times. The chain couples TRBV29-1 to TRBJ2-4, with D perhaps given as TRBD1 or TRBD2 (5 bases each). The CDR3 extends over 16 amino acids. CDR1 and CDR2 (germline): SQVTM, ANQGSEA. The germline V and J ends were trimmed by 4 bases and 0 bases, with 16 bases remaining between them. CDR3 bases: TGCAGCGTTGTCCCTCGGGGCTTTGAAGCCAAAAACATTCAGTACTTC. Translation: CSVVPRGFEAKNIQYF.

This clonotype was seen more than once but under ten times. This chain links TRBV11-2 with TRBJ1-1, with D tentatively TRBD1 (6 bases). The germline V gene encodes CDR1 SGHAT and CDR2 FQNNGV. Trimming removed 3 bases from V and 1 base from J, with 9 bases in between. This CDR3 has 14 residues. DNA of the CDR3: TGTGCCAGCAGCTTTGCAGGGGAGAACACTGAAGCTTTCTTT. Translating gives CASSFAGENTEAFF.

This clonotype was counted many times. CDR3 residues: CASSEDLRSGSREQYF. Written as DNA, the CDR3 is TGTGCCAGCAGCGAGGATCTTAGAAGCGGGAGCCGGGAGCAGTACTTC. The chain carries TRBV9 and TRBJ2-7, with 8 positions matching TRBD2. V lost 3 bases, J lost 7 bases, and 15 bases stayed unmatched. This CDR3 is built from 16 residues. Germline assignment: CDR1 SGDLS and CDR2 YYNGEE.

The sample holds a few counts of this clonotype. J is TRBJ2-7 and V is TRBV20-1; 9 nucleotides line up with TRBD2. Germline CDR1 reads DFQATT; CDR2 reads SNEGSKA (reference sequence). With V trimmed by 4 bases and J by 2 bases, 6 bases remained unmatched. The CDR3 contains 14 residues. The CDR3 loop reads CSATISGRAYEQYF. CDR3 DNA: TGCAGTGCTACCATTAGCGGGAGAGCCTACGAGCAGTACTTC.